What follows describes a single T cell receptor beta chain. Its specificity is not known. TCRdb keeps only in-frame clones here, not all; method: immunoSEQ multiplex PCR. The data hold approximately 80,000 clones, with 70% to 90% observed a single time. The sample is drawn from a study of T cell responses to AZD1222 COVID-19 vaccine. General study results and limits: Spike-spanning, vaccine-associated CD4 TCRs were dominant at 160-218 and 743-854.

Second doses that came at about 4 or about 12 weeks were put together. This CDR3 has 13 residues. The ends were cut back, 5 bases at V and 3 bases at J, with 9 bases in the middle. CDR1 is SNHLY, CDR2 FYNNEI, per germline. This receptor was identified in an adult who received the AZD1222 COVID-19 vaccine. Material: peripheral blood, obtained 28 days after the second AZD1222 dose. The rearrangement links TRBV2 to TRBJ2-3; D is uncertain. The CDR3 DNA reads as TGTGCCAGCAGTCTGATACAGACAGATACGCAGTATTTT. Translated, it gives CASSLIQTDTQYF.